Presented here are 6 T cell receptor beta chains from one specimen sequenced in a study of blood T cell repertoires in COVID-19. The repertoire was sequenced with immunoSEQ multiplex PCR; TCRdb's copy has only in-frame clones and lacks some. The table records over 200,000 clones, over 75% of them present only once. The sample consisted of peripheral blood. These receptors all stem from a man between 35 and 55 years old with active or convalescent COVID-19.

V is TRBV5-1 and J is TRBJ1-2, with 7 bases identical to TRBD1. V lost 4 bases to trimming and J lost 7 bases; unmatched junction nucleotides: 16. In germline, CDR1 is SGHRS, CDR2 YFSETQ. This CDR3 has 16 residues. The CDR3 reads CASSLTGTGEAGGYTF. CDR3 in DNA: TGCGCCAGCAGCCTGACAGGAACAGGGGAGGCAGGTGGCTACACCTTC.

The CDR3 sequence: CAWSVAGMRPYEQYF. The CDR3 DNA is TGTGCCTGGAGTGTCGCCGGGATGAGGCCCTACGAGCAGTACTTC. The chain carries TRBV30 and TRBJ2-7; possibly TRBD2 for D (5 bases). Trimming left V 0 bases short and J 2 bases short, with 14 bases between. In germline, CDR1 is GTSNPN, CDR2 SVGIG (reference sequence). The CDR3 totals 15 residues.

The V gene is TRBV27, the J gene TRBJ2-3; 7 bases are shared with TRBD1. The CDR3 has 15 amino acids. The J segment lost 0 bases and the V segment lost 7 bases, leaving 7 bases of the junction unmatched. Germline V gives CDR1 MNHEY, CDR2 SMNVEV (reference sequence). CDR3 nucleotides: TGTGCCAGCACCCGGGACAGCTTTAGCACAGATACGCAGTATTTT. Amino acid sequence: CASTRDSFSTDTQYF.

The V gene is TRBV19, the J gene TRBJ1-5; 7 positions agree with TRBD1. Germline-derived CDR1 and CDR2 are LNHDA and SQIVND (reference sequence). The J segment lost 0 bases and the V segment lost 4 bases, leaving 9 bases of the junction unmatched. There are 17 residues in the CDR3. DNA for the CDR3: TGTGCCAGTAGTAATGACAGGGTCGGGGATAGCAATCAGCCCCAGCATTTT. Residues: CASSNDRVGDSNQPQHF.

The chain carries TRBV4-1 and TRBJ1-2; tentatively, D is TRBD1 (5 bases). CDR1 and CDR2 (germline): MGHRA, YSYEKL. Trimming removed 1 base from V and 5 bases from J, with 14 bases in between. This CDR3 has 15 residues. The CDR3 bases are TGCGCCAGCAGCCAAGTTGAATCGGGGGAGTATGGCTACACCTTC. Amino acid sequence: CASSQVESGEYGYTF.

This rearrangement joins TRBV10-1 to TRBJ2-1, with TRBD2 matching 14 bases. Germline-derived CDR1 and CDR2 are WNHNN and SYGVQD (reference sequence). CDR3 length: 15 residues. Trimming took 4 bases from V and 8 from J; bases not matched to a gene: 4. The CDR3: CASSGGTSGRDEQFF. For the CDR3, the DNA is TGCGCCAGCAGTGGTGGGACTAGCGGGAGAGATGAGCAGTTCTTC.